The TCR beta chain under discussion was sequenced for a study of T-cell reconstitution after alpha-beta-depleted transplantation in children. Study outcomes and limitations: Hyperexpanded clones declined; after one year, newly produced T cells mostly supplied diversity. About two months after transplant, alpha-beta T cells reportedly came from several hundred expanded graft clones.

The table lists this clonotype with many counts. The antigen is undetermined. The authors prepared the TCRbeta library with unique molecular identifiers. TCRdb reanalysed the PCR reads using MiXCR and keeps one entry per CDR3 protein. The sample contains 280,000 or so distinct CDR3 sequences, around a tenth of which appear only once. This receptor was taken from a male patient aged 2-15 years who had a stem cell transplant for chronic granulomatous disease, so the T cells may come from the graft donor. The source material was peripheral blood, sampled 180 days after TCRalphabeta/CD19-depleted stem cell transplant.

The CDR3 DNA is TGTGCCAGCAGCCTAACGACCGGATGGCAGACCGGCACAGATACGCAGTATTTT. Residues: CASSLTTGWQTGTDTQYF. The chain uses TRBV11-1 and TRBJ2-3, with D hard to call. V dropped 5 bases and J dropped 1 base, with 22 bases sitting between them. CDR1 and CDR2 from the germline V gene are SGHAT and FQDESV (reference sequence). The CDR3 has 18 residues.